These 16 T cell receptor beta chains came from one sample sequenced in a study of T-cell memory formation after mild COVID-19. In TCRdb, the 5' RACE reads were re-called with MiXCR into one record per CDR3 protein. The data show 40,000 to 55,000 distinct CDR3 sequences, approximately 12% seen once. The sequencing sample was made of PBMCs or a T cell subset sorted from them (not recorded which). Receptors originate from a man between 18 and 29 years old who had mild COVID-19 (a few samples of this study predate the infection). Cell type and time point are not known.

This clonotype has more than one count but fewer than ten. This chain joins TRBV5-1 and TRBJ2-4, with D possibly being TRBD2 (5 bases). Trimming left V 4 bases short and J 5 bases short, with 13 bases between. The CDR3 runs to 14 residues. Looked up from germline, CDR1 is SGHRS and CDR2 is YFSETQ. Written as DNA, the CDR3 is TGCGCCAGCAGCCCCCCGGGGTTGGAAAACATTCAGTACTTC. Protein product: CASSPPGLENIQYF. The complete variable domain, with remaining parts taken from reference TRBV5-1 and TRBJ2-4, reads KAGVTQTPRYLIKTRGQQVTLSCSPISGHRSVSWYQQTPGQGLQFLFEYFSETQRNKGNFPGRFSGRQFSNSRSEMNVSTLELGDSALYLCASSPPGLENIQYFGAGTRLSVL.

The chain links TRBV11-3 to TRBJ2-5; TRBD1 agrees at 11 bases. Looked up from germline, CDR1 is SGHNT and CDR2 is YENEEA. This CDR3 contains 15 residues. J was trimmed by 2 bases and V by 4 bases; bases with no gene match: 3. CDR3 sequence: CASSWTGGRQETQYF. As DNA, the CDR3 is TGTGCCAGCAGCTGGACAGGGGGCCGGCAAGAGACCCAGTACTTC.

The CDR3 loop is CASSYGTSSNEQFF. For the CDR3, the DNA is TGCGCCAGCAGCTATGGGACTAGCTCTAATGAGCAGTTCTTC. The V and J genes are TRBV5-1 and TRBJ2-1, with TRBD2 matching 9 bases. After removal of 3 bases from V and 7 bases from J, the junction contained 5 bases not matched to a gene. CDR3 length: 14 residues. Per the germline V gene, CDR1 is SGHRS and CDR2 is YFSETQ. Based on the CDR3 plus reference TRBV5-1 and TRBJ2-1, the full variable domain is KAGVTQTPRYLIKTRGQQVTLSCSPISGHRSVSWYQQTPGQGLQFLFEYFSETQRNKGNFPGRFSGRQFSNSRSEMNVSTLELGDSALYLCASSYGTSSNEQFFGPGTRLTVL.

This clonotype was detected a few times. The chain carries TRBV6-5 and TRBJ2-1, with TRBD2 identical over 11 bases. Losses at the gene ends were 2 bases for V and 6 bases for J; bases not matched to a gene: 3. The germline V gene has CDR1 MNHEY and CDR2 SVGAGI. CDR3 size: 15 residues. This chain's CDR3 is CASSYVAGGGNEQFF. CDR3 DNA: TGTGCCAGCAGTTACGTAGCGGGGGGGGGCAATGAGCAGTTCTTC.

This clonotype was counted between two and nine times. This chain links TRBV19 with TRBJ1-5, with D possibly being TRBD1 (5 bases). This CDR3 is built from 13 residues. Germline-derived CDR1 and CDR2 are LNHDA and SQIVND (reference sequence). Trimming shortened V by 3 bases and J by 6 bases, and 9 bases separated the two germline ends. DNA of the CDR3: TGTGCCAGTAGTATGAGCAGGGCTCAGCCCCAGCATTTT. Translation: CASSMSRAQPQHF.

This clonotype was observed a handful of times. The J gene is TRBJ2-5, the V gene TRBV6-5; 11 nucleotides match TRBD2. The CDR3 is 14 amino acids. Germline V gene lookup returns CDR1 MNHEY and CDR2 SVGAGI. The V gene end was trimmed by 6 bases and the J gene end by 5 bases; junction bases not matched to a gene: 5. The CDR3 DNA reads as TGTGCCAGCAGACTAGCGGGGGTGTCCGAGACCCAGTACTTC. This translates into CASRLAGVSETQYF.

This clonotype was observed a handful of times. The chain employs TRBV20-1 and TRBJ1-4, with TRBD1 matching over 9 bases. CDR3 size: 14 residues. Germline CDR1 reads DFQATT; CDR2 reads SNEGSKA (reference sequence). V shed 3 bases, J shed 7 bases, and the junction held 6 bases outside the gene matches. CDR3 nucleotide sequence: TGCAGTGCTAGTTCGGGACAGGGAGTTGAAAAACTGTTTTTT. Translated: CSASSGQGVEKLFF.

As to this clonotype: A much larger clone sits a single nucleotide away, making a read error possible. The J gene is TRBJ2-5, the V gene TRBV5-5; 7 bases align to TRBD2. The CDR3 sequence is 14 residues long. The germline V gene has CDR1 SGHKS and CDR2 YYEKEE (reference sequence). CDR3 in amino acids: CASSPGGIEETKYF. CDR3 nucleotide sequence: TGTGCCAGCAGCCCGGGGGGAATAGAAGAGACCAAGTACTTC.

This clonotype was counted only a few times. V gene TRBV24-1 combines with J gene TRBJ2-7, with D perhaps matching TRBD1 or TRBD2 (5 bases each). CDR3 length: 13 residues. The germline CDR1 and CDR2 sequences are KGHDR and SFDVKD. The V end lost 9 bases, the J end lost 3 bases, and 14 bases lay between the germline ends. CDR3 region: CATRDRGNYEQYV. DNA for the CDR3: TGTGCCACCCGGGATAGGGGAAACTACGAGCAGTACGTC.

The sample holds many counts of this clonotype. J is TRBJ2-5 and V is TRBV27; 8 positions agree with TRBD1. After removal of 4 bases from V and 10 bases from J, the junction contained 5 bases not matched to a gene. Germline V gene sequence: CDR1 MNHEY, CDR2 SMNVEV (reference sequence). The CDR3 totals 12 residues. CDR3 DNA: TGTGCCAGCAGTTCCGGGACAGGCCGCCAGTACTTC. As protein: CASSSGTGRQYF.

In this sample, this clonotype turned up a few times. J is TRBJ2-3 and V is TRBV6-6; 7 positions agree with TRBD2. This CDR3 contains 16 residues. Trimming removed 4 bases from V and 4 bases from J; junction bases left unmatched: 11. Germline lookup yields CDR1 MNHNY and CDR2 SVGAGI (reference sequence). CDR3 in amino acids: CASSSGGGLLSDTQYF. The CDR3 DNA is TGTGCCAGCAGTTCGGGCGGGGGTCTTTTGTCAGATACGCAGTATTTT.

This clonotype was counted only a few times. The chain joins TRBV29-1 to TRBJ2-3; 11 positions agree with TRBD2. The V gene end was trimmed by 6 bases and the J gene end by 2 bases; junction bases not matched to a gene: 7. CDR3 size: 15 residues. Germline CDR1 SQVTM, CDR2 ANQGSEA. The DNA of the CDR3 is TGCAGCGTAAGAACTAGCGGGGGTTACACAGATACGCAGTATTTT. It specifies CSVRTSGGYTDTQYF.

This sequence joins TRBV27 and TRBJ2-7; no clear D gene. The V gene's germline CDR1 is MNHEY and CDR2 SMNVEV (reference sequence). This CDR3 contains 13 residues. The V and J ends lost 1 base and 4 bases respectively, with 8 bases between them. In nucleotides, the CDR3 is TGTGCCAGCAGTTTATATTTAGGATACGAGCAGTACTTC. Its protein is CASSLYLGYEQYF.

This clonotype was detected only a few times. V is TRBV2 and J is TRBJ2-7; 9 nucleotides match TRBD2. V trimming: 7 bases; J trimming: 2 bases; junction bases outside the gene matches: 6. Germline values: CDR1 SNHLY, CDR2 FYNNEI. The CDR3 is made up of 14 amino acids. The DNA of the CDR3 is TGTGCCAGCACAGTAGCGGGGGAAACCTACGAGCAGTACGTC. Translating it yields CASTVAGETYEQYV.

The V and J genes are TRBV5-1 and TRBJ2-1; TRBD1 matches 10 bases. The CDR3 loop spans 15 amino acids. The junction had 2 bases not matched to a gene; V was cut back by 3 bases and J by 2 bases. Germline V gene sequence: CDR1 SGHRS, CDR2 YFSETQ. CDR3 residues: CASSSGTGAYNEQFF. The CDR3 nucleotides are TGCGCCAGCAGCTCCGGGACAGGGGCCTACAATGAGCAGTTCTTC.

This clonotype turned up a few times. The chain joins TRBV25-1 to TRBJ2-3; TRBD1 agrees at 8 bases. Germline values: CDR1 MGHDK, CDR2 SYGVNS. The V segment lost 8 bases and the J segment 2 bases; nucleotides outside the gene matches: 15. This CDR3 region has 17 residues. DNA of the CDR3: TGTGCCAGCGGAGGACAGGGCAGGCGACGCGCCACAGATACGCAGTATTTT. The encoded protein is CASGGQGRRRATDTQYF.